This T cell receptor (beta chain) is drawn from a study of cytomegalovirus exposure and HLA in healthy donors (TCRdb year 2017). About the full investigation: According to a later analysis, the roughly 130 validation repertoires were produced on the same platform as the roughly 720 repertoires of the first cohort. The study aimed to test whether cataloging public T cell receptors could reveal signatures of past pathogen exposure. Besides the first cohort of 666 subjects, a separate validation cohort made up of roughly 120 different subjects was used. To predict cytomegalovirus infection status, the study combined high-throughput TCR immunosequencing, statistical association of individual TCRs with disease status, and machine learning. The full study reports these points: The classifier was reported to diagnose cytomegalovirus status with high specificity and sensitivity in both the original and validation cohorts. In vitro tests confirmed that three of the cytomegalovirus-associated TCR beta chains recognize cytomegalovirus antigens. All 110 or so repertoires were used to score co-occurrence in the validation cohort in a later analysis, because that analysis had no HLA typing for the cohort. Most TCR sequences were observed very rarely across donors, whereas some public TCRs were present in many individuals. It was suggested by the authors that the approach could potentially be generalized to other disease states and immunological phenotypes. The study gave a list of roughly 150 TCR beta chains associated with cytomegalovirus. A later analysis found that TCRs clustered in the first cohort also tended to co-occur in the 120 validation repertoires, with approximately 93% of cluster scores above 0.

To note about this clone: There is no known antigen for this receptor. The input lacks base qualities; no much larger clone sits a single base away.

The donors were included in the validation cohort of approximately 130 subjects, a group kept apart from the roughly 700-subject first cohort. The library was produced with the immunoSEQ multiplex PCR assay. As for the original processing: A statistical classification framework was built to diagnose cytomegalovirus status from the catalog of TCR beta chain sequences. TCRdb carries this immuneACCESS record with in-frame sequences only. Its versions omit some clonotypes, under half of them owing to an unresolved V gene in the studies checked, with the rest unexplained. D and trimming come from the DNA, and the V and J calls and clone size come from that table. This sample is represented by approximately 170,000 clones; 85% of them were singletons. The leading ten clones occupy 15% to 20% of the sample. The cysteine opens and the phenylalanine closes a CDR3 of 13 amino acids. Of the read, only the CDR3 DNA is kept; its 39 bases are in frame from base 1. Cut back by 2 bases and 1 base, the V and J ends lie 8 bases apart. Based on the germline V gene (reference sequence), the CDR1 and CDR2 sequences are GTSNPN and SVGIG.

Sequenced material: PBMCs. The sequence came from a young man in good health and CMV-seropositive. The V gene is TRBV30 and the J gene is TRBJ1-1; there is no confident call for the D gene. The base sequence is TGTGCCTGGAGTCCCACTGGGAACACTGAAGCTTTCTTT. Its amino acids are CAWSPTGNTEAFF.